This T cell receptor (beta chain) came from a study of T cells in Graves' hyperthyroidism and ophthalmopathy. The germline CDR1 and CDR2 sequences are SNHLY and FYNNEI. The germline V and J ends were trimmed by 4 bases and 1 base, with 7 bases remaining between them. The CDR3 length is 13 residues. Researchers amplified the TCR beta CDR3 regions from RNA transcripts. TCR CDR3 regions were first amplified by RT-PCR with HTBI primers. MiXCR, run by TCRdb on the multiplex PCR reads, gives a single entry per CDR3 protein. The table lists under 400,000 distinct CDR3 sequences, 15% to 20% of them singletons. Whole-study findings and limits: Model output signaled ophthalmopathy a median roughly six months ahead of onset.

This clonotype was counted many times. Its specificity is not known. The chain joins TRBV2 to TRBJ2-5, with unresolved D. Sample: blood. The clonotype comes from a woman in her 50s with Graves' hyperthyroidism. CDR3 sequence reads: CASSATTQETQYF. Here the CDR3 DNA reads TGTGCCAGCAGTGCGACAACCCAAGAGACCCAGTACTTC.